This T cell receptor beta chain was captured by sequencing in a study of human T cells and chemical hapten exposure. TCRdb independently ran MiXCR on the RACE reads; one entry per CDR3 protein. The profile shows roughly 45,000 distinct CDR3 sequences, about 10% of them singletons. Findings and limits, study-wide: Versus controls, significantly more large CDR3 similarity clusters arose from expanded TCRs.

This CDR3 comprises 16 residues. V was pared by 3 bases and J by 9 bases, with 11 bases of the junction left unmatched. Germline assignment: CDR1 LNHDA and CDR2 SQIVND (reference sequence). Time point here: patch test 1, 2 weeks after DPC sensitization. Described treatment: therapeutic diphenylcyclopropenone sensitization with weekly scalp DPC. Drawing of blood took place ahead of applying each patch test. Regarding this clonotype: As yet, its antigen is unknown.

The sample here was whole blood, taken in connection with sensitization to the hapten diphenylcyclopropenone (DPC). The receptor comes from a woman between 45 and 65 years old with alopecia areata. Some clones in this sample may be carry-over from other donors' samples. The V call is TRBV19, the J call TRBJ2-1; 10 bases are shared with TRBD1. Here the CDR3 reads CASSMGTGVTIGEQFF. The CDR3 DNA follows: TGTGCCAGTAGTATGGGGACAGGGGTAACAATTGGTGAGCAGTTCTTC.